This TCR beta chain originates from a study of blood T cell repertoires in COVID-19. Across the study: T cells, B-cell-depleted T cells, or PBMCs supplied cDNA or gDNA.

The protocol was immunoSEQ multiplex PCR, while the TCRdb copy is restricted to in-frame clones and leaves out a portion. The sample contains about 400,000 clones, over 75% of which appear only once. Living in 20 to 30 US areas, the participants were between roughly 18 and 95 years of age. This TCR came from a woman aged 40 to 50 with acute COVID-19. What was sequenced was PBMCs or T cells enriched from blood (not recorded which).

The CDR3 nucleotides are TGTGCCAGCAGCTTAGGGCTAGCGGGGCGTTACAATGAGCAGTTCTTC. Translation gives CASSLGLAGRYNEQFF. The J gene is TRBJ2-1, the V gene TRBV7-2; TRBD2 matches at 9 bases. This CDR3 spans 16 amino acids. V lost 1 base and J lost 4; bases outside the gene matches: 5. In germline, CDR1 is SGHTA, CDR2 FQGNSA.